The clone carrying this TCR beta chain has more than one count but fewer than ten. Antigen specificity is unknown. CDR1 and CDR2 from the germline V gene are MDHEN and SYDVKM. V lost 5 bases and J lost 2; bases outside the gene matches: 8. The CDR3 sequence is 15 residues long. These data come from a study of blood T cells in healthy people across ages. Study results and caveats: Estimated diversity that came from one million T cells was considered an underestimate. Age advanced and TCR beta diversity per million T cells fell, roughly linearly.

Next came a second PCR, run for about 6 to 12 cycles, which used a sample-barcoded 5' primer along with a J-beta primer mix. TCRdb reprocessed the 5' RACE reads via MiXCR and lists one record per CDR3 protein. The data contain 1.5 million to 2 million distinct CDR3 sequences, about 49% of them seen just once; the ten biggest clones take up less than 2.5%. This receptor was obtained from a woman between 35 and 50 years old in good health. Sequenced sample: blood. The chain carries TRBV28 and TRBJ2-7, with 8 bases fitting TRBD2. This CDR3 reads CASSGMGSGAYEQYF. CDR3 DNA: TGTGCCAGCAGTGGGATGGGTAGCGGGGCCTACGAGCAGTACTTC.